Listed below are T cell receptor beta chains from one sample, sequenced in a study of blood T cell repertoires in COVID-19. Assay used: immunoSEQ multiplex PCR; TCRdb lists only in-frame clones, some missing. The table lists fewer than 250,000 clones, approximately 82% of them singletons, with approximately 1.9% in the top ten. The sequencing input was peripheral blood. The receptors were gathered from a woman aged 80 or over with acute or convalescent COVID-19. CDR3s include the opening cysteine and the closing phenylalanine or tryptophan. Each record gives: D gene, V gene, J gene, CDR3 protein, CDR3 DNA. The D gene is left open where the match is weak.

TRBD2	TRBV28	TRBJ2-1	CASSLGGSHNEQFF	TGTGCCAGCAGTTTGGGCGGGAGCCACAATGAGCAGTTCTTC
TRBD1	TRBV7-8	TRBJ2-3	CASSSIPGQGGTDTQYF	TGTGCCAGCAGCTCGATCCCGGGACAGGGAGGGACAGATACGCAGTATTTT
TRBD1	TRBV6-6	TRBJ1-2	CASRPGTGGAVGYTF	TGTGCCAGCAGACCAGGGACAGGGGGCGCAGTCGGCTACACCTTC
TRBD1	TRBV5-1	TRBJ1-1	CASSSGQGARTEAFF	TGCGCCAGCAGCTCTGGGCAGGGGGCAAGGACTGAAGCTTTCTTT
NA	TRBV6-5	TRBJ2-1	CASSYQRANYNEQFF	TGTGCCAGCAGTTACCAGCGGGCTAATTACAATGAGCAGTTCTTC
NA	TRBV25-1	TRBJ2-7	CASSSTGSGYEQYF	TGTGCCAGCAGTTCTACAGGGTCGGGCTACGAGCAGTACTTC
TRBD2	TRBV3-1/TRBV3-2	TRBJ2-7	CASSPGLAGGPYEQYF	TGTGCCAGCAGCCCGGGACTAGCGGGAGGGCCCTACGAGCAGTACTTC
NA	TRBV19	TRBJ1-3	CASSRTRGSVTDTIYF	TGTGCCAGTAGTAGGACGCGGGGTAGTGTCACAGACACCATATATTTT
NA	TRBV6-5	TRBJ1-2	CASHERGGYGYTF	TGTGCCAGCCATGAGCGGGGAGGGTATGGCTACACCTTC
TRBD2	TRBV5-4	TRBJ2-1	CASSLVASGSNEQFF	TGTGCCAGCAGCTTGGTCGCTAGCGGGAGCAATGAGCAGTTCTTC